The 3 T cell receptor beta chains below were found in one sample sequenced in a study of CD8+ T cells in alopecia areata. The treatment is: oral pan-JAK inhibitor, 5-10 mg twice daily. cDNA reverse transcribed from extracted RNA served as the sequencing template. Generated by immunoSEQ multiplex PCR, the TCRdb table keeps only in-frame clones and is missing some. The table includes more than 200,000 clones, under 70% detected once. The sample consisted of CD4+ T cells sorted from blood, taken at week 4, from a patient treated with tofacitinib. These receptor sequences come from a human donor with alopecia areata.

In DNA form, the CDR3 reads TGTGCCAGCAGAAGGACGGCCAACACTGAAGCTTTCTTT. Protein product: CASRRTANTEAFF. The chain couples TRBV6-5 to TRBJ1-1; D gene ambiguous. The CDR3 has 13 residues. In germline, CDR1 is MNHEY, CDR2 SVGAGI. V was pared by 6 bases and J by 2 bases, with 10 bases between.

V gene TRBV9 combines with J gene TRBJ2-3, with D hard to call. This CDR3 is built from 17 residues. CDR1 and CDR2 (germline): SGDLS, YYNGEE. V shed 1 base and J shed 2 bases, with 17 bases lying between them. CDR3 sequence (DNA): TGTGCCAGCAGCGTACCTCCCCGGCTAGAGGACACAGATACGCAGTATTTT. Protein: CASSVPPRLEDTDTQYF. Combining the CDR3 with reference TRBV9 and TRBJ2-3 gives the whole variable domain DSGVTQTPKHLITATGQRVTLRCSPRSGDLSVYWYQQSLDQGLQFLIQYYNGEERAKGNILERFSAQQFPDLHSELNLSSLELGDSALYFCASSVPPRLEDTDTQYFGPGTRLTVL.

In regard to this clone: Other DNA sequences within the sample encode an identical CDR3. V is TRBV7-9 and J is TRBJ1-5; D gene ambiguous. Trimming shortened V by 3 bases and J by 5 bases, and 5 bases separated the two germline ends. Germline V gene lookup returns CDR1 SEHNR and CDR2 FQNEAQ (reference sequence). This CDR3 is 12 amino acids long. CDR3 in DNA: TGTGCCAGCAGCTTGGGCGATCAGCCCCAGCATTTT. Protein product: CASSLGDQPQHF.